The 11 T cell receptor beta chains below come from one sample, sequenced in a study of blood T cells in healthy people across ages. PCR was performed a second time for about 7 to 12 cycles using a sample-barcoded 5' primer and a J-beta primer mix. TCRdb re-called the 5' RACE reads with MiXCR, one entry per CDR3 protein. The table has 600,000 to 800,000 distinct CDR3 sequences, 45% to 60% seen once. Material for sequencing was blood. The receptor set was obtained from a woman aged 80 or over in good health.

This clonotype is a singleton in its sample. The rearrangement links TRBV25-1 to TRBJ2-3; 8 bases agree with TRBD1. The CDR3 totals 15 residues. Per germline, CDR1 MGHDK and CDR2 SYGVNS. The V segment lost 3 bases and the J segment 2 bases; nucleotides outside the gene matches: 4. The CDR3 sequence is CASSELDRDTDTQYF. The CDR3 coding sequence is TGTGCCAGCAGTGAGCTGGACAGGGACACAGATACGCAGTATTTT.

In its sample, this clonotype was seen a few times. The rearrangement links TRBV7-2 to TRBJ2-1; 10 bases line up with TRBD2. In germline, CDR1 is SGHTA, CDR2 FQGNSA. The CDR3 has 15 residues. The V and J ends lost 1 base and 12 bases, in that order; junction bases with no gene match: 9. The CDR3 DNA is TGTGCCAGCAGCTTAGGTGGGACTAGCGCTAGTGGGCAGTTCTTC. Translating gives CASSLGGTSASGQFF.

This clonotype has only one observation. This chain uses TRBV20-1 with TRBJ2-4; TRBD2 matches at 7 bases. CDR1 is DFQATT and CDR2 is SNEGSKA in the germline V gene (reference sequence). The length of the CDR3 is 12 residues. V lost 5 bases, J lost 8 bases, and 6 bases stayed unmatched. The CDR3 nucleotides are TGCAGTGCTGCGGGGGAATTCGACATTCAGTACTTC. This encodes CSAAGEFDIQYF.

The V call is TRBV5-5, the J call TRBJ2-1, with TRBD2 matching 12 bases. Germline loops: CDR1 SGHKS, CDR2 YYEKEE (reference sequence). With 5 bases clipped from V and 5 bases from J, the junction kept 5 bases outside the gene matches. This CDR3 contains 15 residues. The CDR3: CASRGGLAGNNEQFF. The CDR3 bases are TGTGCCAGCAGAGGAGGACTAGCGGGGAACAATGAGCAGTTCTTC.

The chain is built from TRBV11-2 and TRBJ2-7; TRBD2 matches 11 bases. V dropped 11 bases and J dropped 0; count of bases not matched to a gene: 12. The CDR3 runs to 16 residues. Germline values: CDR1 SGHAT, CDR2 FQNNGV. The CDR3 sequence: CAGGGLAGQSSYEQYF. The CDR3 DNA sequence: TGTGCCGGCGGCGGACTAGCGGGCCAGAGCTCCTACGAGCAGTACTTC.

A single count supports this clonotype. The chain has TRBV4-2 and TRBJ2-1, with unresolved D. In germline, CDR1 is LGHNA, CDR2 YNFKEQ. CDR3 length: 12 amino acids. Trimming removed 4 bases from V and 8 bases from J, with 9 bases in between. Here the CDR3 reads CASSPDFYEQFF. The CDR3 nucleotides are TGTGCCAGCAGCCCCGATTTCTATGAGCAGTTCTTC.

V and J are TRBV29-1 and TRBJ2-1; TRBD2 agrees at 16 bases. The CDR3 has 14 amino acids. The germline V gene encodes CDR1 SQVTM and CDR2 ANQGSEA. J was trimmed by 10 bases and V by 6 bases; bases with no gene match: 6. CDR3 in amino acids: CSVGTSGGALEQFF. The CDR3 DNA sequence: TGCAGCGTCGGGACTAGCGGGGGGGCCTTAGAGCAGTTCTTC.

V and J are TRBV30 and TRBJ2-1; 8 bases map to TRBD1. This CDR3 has 11 amino acids. Germline V lookup: CDR1 GTSNPN, CDR2 SVGIG (reference sequence). V dropped 8 bases and J dropped 9; count of bases not matched to a gene: 6. The CDR3 DNA sequence: TGTGCCGGGAAGGGACAGGCTGAGCAGTTCTTC. As protein: CAGKGQAEQFF.

On this clonotype itself: Just one base apart from a much larger clone, this may be a read error. CDR3 sequence: CASGSGHSLLRETQYF. DNA for the CDR3: TGCGCCAGCGGCTCGGGACATTCCCTCCTCCGAGAGACCCAGTACTTC. This chain joins TRBV5-1 and TRBJ2-5; D possibly corresponds to TRBD1 (6 bases). Germline CDR1 is SGHRS and CDR2 is YFSETQ. The CDR3 has 16 residues. V lost 7 bases and J lost 4, with 23 bases in between.

This clonotype was counted ten times or more. The chain combines TRBV16 with TRBJ2-1; D is perhaps TRBD1 (8 bases). V was cut by 2 bases and J by 1 base, with 15 bases left in between. CDR1 and CDR2 (germline): KGHSY, FQNENV. There are 17 residues in the CDR3. The CDR3 region has the DNA TGTGCCAGCAGCCAACCACAACAGGGGGGGTCCTACAATGAGCAGTTCTTC. Its protein product is CASSQPQQGGSYNEQFF.

The chain couples TRBV4-1 to TRBJ2-7, with a possible D match to TRBD2 (5 bases). CDR3 length equals 14 residues. V gave up 3 bases and J gave up 1 base, with 10 bases separating them. Germline values: CDR1 MGHRA, CDR2 YSYEKL. The CDR3 nucleotides read TGCGCCAGCAGCCAGCGGACGGGATCCTACGAGCAGTACTTC. This translates into CASSQRTGSYEQYF.